What follows describes a single T cell receptor (beta chain). Its specificity is not known. This sample was included in a study of cytomegalovirus exposure and HLA in healthy donors. Notes on the study in general: According to a later analysis, TCR clusters from the first cohort tended to co-occur in the roughly 110 validation repertoires. The investigators catalogued 164 TCR beta chains as cytomegalovirus-associated.

Trimming cost V 3 bases and J 2 bases, with 9 bases left between them. This CDR3 spans 13 amino acids. Germline V lookup: CDR1 SGDLS, CDR2 YYNGEE. Method: immunoSEQ multiplex PCR; TCRdb's copy keeps in-frame clones and lacks some. The sample has 60,000 to 70,000 clones, about 92% seen once. The receptor was derived from a man aged 18 to 30 in good health and CMV-seropositive. Material: PBMCs. This chain uses TRBV9 with TRBJ2-7; a weak D match, TRBD1 (5 bases). In nucleotides, the CDR3 is TGTGCCAGCAGCGACGGACAAGCCTACGAGCAGTACTTC. Protein product: CASSDGQAYEQYF. The full variable domain, its missing parts supplied by reference TRBV9 and TRBJ2-7, is DSGVTQTPKHLITATGQRVTLRCSPRSGDLSVYWYQQSLDQGLQFLIQYYNGEERAKGNILERFSAQQFPDLHSELNLSSLELGDSALYFCASSDGQAYEQYFGPGTRLTVT.